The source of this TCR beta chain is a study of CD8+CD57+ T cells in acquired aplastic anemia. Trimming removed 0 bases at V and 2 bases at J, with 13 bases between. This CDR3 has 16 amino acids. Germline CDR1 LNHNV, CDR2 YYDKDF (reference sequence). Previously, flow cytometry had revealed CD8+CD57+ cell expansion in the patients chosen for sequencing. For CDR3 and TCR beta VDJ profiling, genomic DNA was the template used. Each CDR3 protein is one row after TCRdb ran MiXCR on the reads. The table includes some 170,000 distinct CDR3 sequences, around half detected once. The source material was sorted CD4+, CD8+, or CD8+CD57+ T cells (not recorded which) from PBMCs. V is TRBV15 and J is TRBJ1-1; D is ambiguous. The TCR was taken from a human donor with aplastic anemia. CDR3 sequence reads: CATSRDLAAKNTEAFF. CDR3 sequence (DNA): TGTGCCACCAGCAGAGATCTTGCAGCTAAAAACACTGAAGCTTTCTTT. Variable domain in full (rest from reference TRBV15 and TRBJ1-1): DAMVIQNPRYQVTQFGKPVTLSCSQTLNHNVMYWYQQKSSQAPKLLFHYYDKDFNNEADTPDNFQSRRPNTSFCFLDIRSPGLGDTAMYLCATSRDLAAKNTEAFFGQGTRLTVV.